The clone carrying this TCR beta chain occurred a few times. The antigen is not known. The data are from a study of T-cell reconstitution after alpha-beta-depleted transplantation in children. The authors prepared the TCRbeta library with unique molecular identifiers. Each CDR3 protein is one row after TCRdb ran MiXCR on the PCR reads. In the table there are some 840,000 distinct CDR3 sequences, roughly 16% of which are singletons. CDR1 is MDHEN and CDR2 is SYDVKM in the germline V gene. V lost 5 bases and J lost 4; bases outside the gene matches: 6. The CDR3 totals 14 residues. Study-level results: Counts and diversity of T cells one year after transplant came mostly from newly produced T cells. Reports say that about two months after transplant, the alpha-beta T cells came out of several hundred graft clones that had expanded. Recipient T cells and thymic progenitors that survived gave rise to the high TCRbeta diversity observed at day 60 in some patients.

The chain combines TRBV28 with TRBJ1-1, with TRBD1 matching over 8 bases. The sample was PBMCs, mostly from graft donor cells, taken 360 days after TCRalphabeta/CD19-depleted stem cell transplant. The clonotype comes from a male patient aged 10 to 17 who had a stem cell transplant for acute lymphoblastic leukemia, so the T cells may come from the graft donor. The CDR3 DNA reads as TGTGCCAGCAGTCCCCTCACAGGGGGCACTGAAGCTTTCTTT. Translating it yields CASSPLTGGTEAFF. Drawing the rest from reference TRBV28 and TRBJ1-1, the complete variable domain is DVKVTQSSRYLVKRTGEKVFLECVQDMDHENMFWYRQDPGLGLRLIYFSYDVKMKEKGDIPEGYSVSREKKERFSLILESASTNQTSMYLCASSPLTGGTEAFFGQGTRLTVV.